The 14 T cell receptor beta chains in this list originate from one sample, sequenced in a study of cytomegalovirus exposure and HLA in healthy donors. Vbeta (60) and Jbeta (13) primers were used in the PCR. Here immunoSEQ multiplex PCR was the method, and the copy in TCRdb shows in-frame clones only, minus some. The profile shows 150,000 to 200,000 clones, roughly four fifths of them singletons. Sequenced: PBMCs. These receptors were collected from a woman in her twenties or thirties in good health and CMV-seropositive.

The chain recombines TRBV5-1 with TRBJ2-5, with TRBD1 matching over 9 bases. The CDR3 runs 16 residues. The germline CDR1 and CDR2 sequences are SGHRS and YFSETQ. Germline trimming cut 0 bases from V and 5 bases from J; bases unmatched to any gene: 8. In DNA, the CDR3 is TGCGCCAGCAGCTTGGCGCGGACAGGGGAGGGGGAGACCCAGTACTTC. Translated: CASSLARTGEGETQYF.

This chain connects TRBV7-9 to TRBJ2-5; no definite D call. Germline CDR1 and CDR2: SEHNR and FQNEAQ (reference sequence). The CDR3 has 14 residues. The germline V and J ends were trimmed by 5 bases and 3 bases, with 13 bases remaining between them. DNA for the CDR3: TGTGCCAGCAGCCACACCAGCGCCGAAGAGACCCAGTACTTC. It yields the protein CASSHTSAEETQYF.

The chain recombines TRBV4-1 with TRBJ1-1; 10 bases are a match to TRBD1. Germline values: CDR1 MGHRA, CDR2 YSYEKL. The CDR3 has 13 amino acids. V shed 7 bases, J shed 11 bases, and the junction held 10 bases outside the gene matches. CDR3 residues: CASTLRQGAAAFF. The CDR3, as DNA: TGCGCCAGCACCCTCCGACAGGGGGCTGCGGCTTTCTTT.

The V gene is TRBV4-3, the J gene TRBJ2-2; perhaps TRBD2 as D (6 bases). V was shortened by 4 bases and J by 3 bases, with 18 bases between the two germline ends. Germline loops: CDR1 LGHNA, CDR2 YSLEER. This CDR3 has 17 residues. This CDR3 reads CASSPAWAGTYTGELFF. Written as DNA, the CDR3 is TGCGCCAGCAGCCCAGCATGGGCGGGGACTTACACCGGGGAGCTGTTTTTT.

This chain connects TRBV28 to TRBJ1-1; TRBD1 might be the D (6 bases). Germline V gene data show CDR1 as MDHEN and CDR2 as SYDVKM. The CDR3 has 14 residues. Trimming shortened V by 8 bases and J by 3 bases, and 16 bases separated the two germline ends. CDR3 coding DNA: TGTGCCAGCGCCCGGGACAACCTATACACTGAAGCTTTCTTT. As protein: CASARDNLYTEAFF. The complete variable domain, with remaining parts taken from reference TRBV28 and TRBJ1-1, reads DVKVTQSSRYLVKRTGEKVFLECVQDMDHENMFWYRQDPGLGLRLIYFSYDVKMKEKGDIPEGYSVSREKKERFSLILESASTNQTSMYLCASARDNLYTEAFFGQGTRLTVV.

The CDR3 sequence is CASSSGWADTQYF. The CDR3 DNA reads as TGTGCCAGCAGCTCGGGTTGGGCAGATACGCAGTATTTT. The chain carries TRBV5-8 and TRBJ2-3; D unclear. Germline values: CDR1 SGHTS, CDR2 YDEGEE. Trimming left V 3 bases short and J 4 bases short, with 9 bases between. The CDR3 sequence is 13 residues long.

This sequence joins TRBV7-9 and TRBJ1-1; a possible D gene is TRBD1 (5 bases). With 6 bases removed from V and 11 bases from J, the gap between germline ends came to 16 bases. This CDR3 spans 12 amino acids. The V gene's germline CDR1 is SEHNR and CDR2 FQNEAQ (reference sequence). CDR3 region: CASSLGVMDAFF. The DNA of the CDR3 is TGTGCCAGCAGTCTAGGGGTGATGGATGCTTTCTTT.

The rearrangement links TRBV30 to TRBJ2-5, with 7 bases aligning to TRBD2. Trimming cost V 3 bases and J 3 bases; bases outside gene matches: 4. Looked up from germline, CDR1 is GTSNPN and CDR2 is SVGIG (reference sequence). This CDR3 is 13 amino acids long. The CDR3 region is CAWRAGVKETQYF. The DNA of the CDR3 is TGTGCCTGGAGGGCGGGGGTAAAAGAGACCCAGTACTTC.

The V and J genes are TRBV5-1 and TRBJ2-7; D possibly corresponds to TRBD2 (6 bases). The CDR3 extends over 14 amino acids. V shed 0 bases and J shed 3 bases, with 10 bases lying between them. The germline V gene has CDR1 SGHRS and CDR2 YFSETQ. CDR3 coding DNA: TGCGCCAGCAGCTTGGGGGGGGTTGGCTACGAGCAGTACTTC. This codes for CASSLGGVGYEQYF.

V gene TRBV4-3 combines with J gene TRBJ2-2; D may be TRBD2 (6 bases). Trimming cost V 5 bases and J 0 bases, with 7 bases left between them. Germline values: CDR1 LGHNA, CDR2 YSLEER. CDR3 length: 14 residues. The chain's CDR3 is CASSWDSNTGELFF. CDR3 DNA sequence: TGCGCCAGCAGCTGGGACTCGAACACCGGGGAGCTGTTTTTT.

This clone was seen a handful of times. V is TRBV5-1 and J is TRBJ2-3, with TRBD2 identical over 13 bases. The CDR3 runs 16 residues. Trimming at V came to 3 bases and at J to 2 bases, leaving 3 bases not matched to a gene. Germline-derived CDR1 and CDR2 are SGHRS and YFSETQ. In DNA, the CDR3 is TGCGCCAGCAGCTCCGGACTAGCGGGAGTCACAGATACGCAGTATTTT. It translates to CASSSGLAGVTDTQYF.

The chain has TRBV6-5 and TRBJ1-1; TRBD1 is a possible D gene (5 bases). The CDR3 runs 14 residues. Germline V gene data show CDR1 as MNHEY and CDR2 as SVGAGI. V dropped 2 bases and J dropped 6 bases, with 13 bases sitting between them. The DNA for the CDR3 is TGTGCCAGCAGTTACGACGGAGGGACCCCTGAAGCTTTCTTT. Amino acids: CASSYDGGTPEAFF.

The chain has TRBV7-8 and TRBJ2-3; 8 bases map to TRBD2. This CDR3 contains 17 residues. Germline CDR1 and CDR2: SGHVS and FQNEAQ. V was pared by 5 bases and J by 2 bases, with 12 bases of the junction left unmatched. DNA of the CDR3: TGTGCCAGCAGCGCTTCCAACGGGGGGGACCTCACAGATACGCAGTATTTT. Amino acid sequence: CASSASNGGDLTDTQYF.

The chain joins TRBV5-6 to TRBJ2-2, with D tentatively TRBD1 (5 bases). This CDR3 contains 16 residues. CDR1 SGHDT and CDR2 YYEEEE come from the germline V gene. The ends were cut back, 1 base at V and 4 bases at J, with 14 bases in the middle. The CDR3 coding sequence is TGTGCCAGCAGCTTGTTGGCAGGGCAAGGCACCGGGGAGCTGTTTTTT. This sequence encodes CASSLLAGQGTGELFF. Supplemented by reference TRBV5-6 and TRBJ2-2, the full variable domain reads DAGVTQSPTHLIKTRGQQVTLRCSPKSGHDTVSWYQQALGQGPQFIFQYYEEEERQRGNFPDRFSGHQFPNYSSELNVNALLLGDSALYLCASSLLAGQGTGELFFGEGSRLTVL.